This TCR beta chain is from a study of blood T cell repertoires in COVID-19. Overall study: COVID-19 samples collected from the United States, Italy and Spain covered acute and convalescent phases. PBMCs, B-cell-depleted T cells, or T cells were the source of the cDNA or gDNA that made up the material.

Methods used by the authors: Nucleated cell number was recorded as an estimate derived from reference gene primer amplification. Generated by immunoSEQ multiplex PCR, the TCRdb table keeps only in-frame clones and is missing some. Clone size and V and J calls were adopted from that table, with D and trimming inferred from the DNA. The sample has 60,000 or so clones, around 87% seen once. Sequenced input: peripheral blood. This TCR was sampled from a man in his sixties with acute or convalescent COVID-19.

The CDR3 DNA follows: TGTGCCAGCTCACCGACAGCTAGCAATCAGCCCCAGCATTTT. Its protein is CASSPTASNQPQHF. V and J are TRBV18 and TRBJ1-5; TRBD1 might be the D (5 bases). CDR3 size: 14 residues. In germline, CDR1 is KGHSH, CDR2 LQKENI. Trimming cost V 3 bases and J 0 bases, with 6 bases left between them.